This TCR beta chain was observed in a study of blood T cell repertoires in COVID-19. Germline assignment: CDR1 SGHVS and CDR2 FQNEAQ. V was clipped by 3 bases and J by 1 base, with 9 bases between them. The CDR3 extends over 15 amino acids. Original analysis: Amplification of reference gene primers provided the estimated nucleated cell counts. The data were produced by immunoSEQ multiplex PCR, yet TCRdb's version contains in-frame clones alone and is incomplete. D and trimming come from the DNA, and the V and J calls and clone size come from that table. The top ten hold around 3.5% of the sample, which has 150,000 to 200,000 clones, around 86% seen once.

Sequences were obtained from peripheral blood. The chain recombines TRBV7-8 with TRBJ1-4, with a weak D call TRBD1 (5 bases). The source is a man between 65 and 85 years old with acute or convalescent COVID-19. The CDR3 coding sequence is TGTGCCAGCAGCTTGAGACAGCTAACTAATGAAAAACTGTTTTTT. This codes for CASSLRQLTNEKLFF.